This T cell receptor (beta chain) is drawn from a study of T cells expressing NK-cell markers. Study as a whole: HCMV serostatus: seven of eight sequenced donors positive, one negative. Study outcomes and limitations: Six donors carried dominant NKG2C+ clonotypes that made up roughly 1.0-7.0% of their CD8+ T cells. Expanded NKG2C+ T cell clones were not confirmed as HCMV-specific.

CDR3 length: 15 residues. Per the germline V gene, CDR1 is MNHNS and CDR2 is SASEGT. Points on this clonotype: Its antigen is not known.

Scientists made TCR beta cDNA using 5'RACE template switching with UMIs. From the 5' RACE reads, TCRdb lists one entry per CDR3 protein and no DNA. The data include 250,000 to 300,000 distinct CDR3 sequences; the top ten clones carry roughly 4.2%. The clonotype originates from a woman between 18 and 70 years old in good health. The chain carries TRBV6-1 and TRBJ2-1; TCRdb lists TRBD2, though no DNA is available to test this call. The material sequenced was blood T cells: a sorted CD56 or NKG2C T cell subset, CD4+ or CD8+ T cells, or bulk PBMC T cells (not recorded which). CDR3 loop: CASRRGRASYNEQFF.